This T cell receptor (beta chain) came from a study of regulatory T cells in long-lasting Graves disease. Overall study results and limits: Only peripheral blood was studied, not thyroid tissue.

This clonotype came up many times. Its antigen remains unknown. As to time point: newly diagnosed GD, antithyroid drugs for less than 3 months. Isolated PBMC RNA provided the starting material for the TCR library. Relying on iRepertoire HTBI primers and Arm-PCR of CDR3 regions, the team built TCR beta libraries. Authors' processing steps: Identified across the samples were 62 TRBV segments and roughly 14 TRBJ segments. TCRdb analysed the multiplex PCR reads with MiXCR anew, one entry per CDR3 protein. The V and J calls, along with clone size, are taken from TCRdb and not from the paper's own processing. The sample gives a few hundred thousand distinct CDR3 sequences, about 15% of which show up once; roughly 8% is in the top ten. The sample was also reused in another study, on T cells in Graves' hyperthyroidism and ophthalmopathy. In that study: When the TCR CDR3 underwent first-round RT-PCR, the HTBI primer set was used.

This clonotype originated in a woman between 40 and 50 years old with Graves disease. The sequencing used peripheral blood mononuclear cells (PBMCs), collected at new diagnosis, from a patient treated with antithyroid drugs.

In nucleotides, the CDR3 is TGTGCCAGCAGTCCGACTAGCGGTTTTGGCACAGATACGCAGTATTTT. It codes for CASSPTSGFGTDTQYF. The rearrangement uses TRBV27 and TRBJ2-3, with 9 bases fitting TRBD2. CDR3 size: 16 residues. V shed 5 bases, J shed 1 base, and the junction held 7 bases outside the gene matches. CDR1 MNHEY and CDR2 SMNVEV come from the germline V gene (reference sequence).